This TCR beta chain was documented in a study of T cell repertoires in cytomegalovirus infection. MiXCR was run by TCRdb on the reads, yielding one entry per CDR3 protein. The table has roughly 990,000 distinct CDR3 sequences, around 30% seen once; the top ten hold about 14%. To note about this clonotype: Its antigen is not known.

The CDR3 consists of 15 residues. Per germline, CDR1 MNHEY and CDR2 SMNVEV (reference sequence). The V and J ends lost 2 bases and 3 bases, in that order; junction bases with no gene match: 6. This chain connects TRBV27 to TRBJ1-2, with 7 bases fitting TRBD1. This TCR was recovered from a human donor in good health (CMV status not recorded). Some clones in this sample may be carry-over from other donors' samples. This material consisted of cultured CD8+ T cells from PBMCs, taken from culture after CMV antigen stimulation. CDR3 coding DNA: TGTGCCAGCAGTTTAAGTCGGGGACAGCACTATGGCTACACCTTC. Its protein is CASSLSRGQHYGYTF.